This TCR beta chain is from a study of blood T cell repertoires in COVID-19 (dated by TCRdb to the early 2020s). With regard to the full study: The collaborator samples originated in the United States, Italy and Spain and spanned the acute and convalescent phases of COVID-19. The prospective study material was composed of cDNA or gDNA derived from T cells, B-cell-depleted T cells, or PBMCs. The dataset comprised deeply sampled blood TCRbeta repertoires from subjects exposed to, actively infected with, or recovered from COVID-19. A freely available public database, intended as a resource for researchers studying the immune response to SARS-CoV-2, is where the repertoires were released. The samples were drawn from the first 160 participants of the ongoing ImmuneRACE study and from some 1,300 subjects provided by 6 global collaborators. Nearly every sample came with metadata listing a de-identified subject ID, COVID-19 status, age in years and sex. Where HLA class I and class II types were available, the types were taken from metadata supplied by the sample provider, not from assay-based typing.

Findings and caveats that apply to the study as a whole: How much clinical and demographic metadata was included differed by source and by participant, and the metadata was provided uncurated.

TCRbeta CDR3 regions were amplified from genomic DNA using the immunoSEQ Assay, a bias-controlled multiplex PCR. Turning to the authors' computational methods: The number of nucleated cells in each sample was estimated by amplification of reference gene primers within the assay. To quantify the absolute abundance of each unique TCRbeta CDR3 rearrangement, sequence reads were collapsed and filtered. For each sample, productive Simpson clonality was calculated by taking the square root of Simpson's diversity index across productive rearrangements. TCRdb obtained this table from immuneACCESS and retained in-frame rearrangements with V and J assigned. These tables miss some clones; where compared with another copy, unresolved V genes account for less than half of the shortfall, and the remainder is unexplained. The V and J calls and the clone size are those of that table, but D and trimming were determined from the DNA. This sample lists 300,000 to 350,000 clones; 80% to 95% were detected once. 6.5% to 8% of the sample goes to the ten largest clones.

The CDR3 numbers 14 residues from cysteine through phenylalanine. The CDR3 DNA has 42 bases and is translated from base 1. For CDR1 and CDR2, the germline V gene (reference sequence) lists MNHNY and SVGAGI. V ends up 2 bases short and J 3 bases short, with an unmatched junction base count of 2. In Seattle, one collaborating source enrolled patients while the infection was active and tracked those patients longitudinally over the course of disease. Whole blood was collected in K2EDTA tubes by collaborating institutions according to the institutions' own protocols. For TCRbeta analysis, collaborator samples were shipped as frozen whole blood, as isolated PBMCs, or as DNA extracted from either sample type. As for this clone: The target of this receptor is not known. No much larger clone exists at a distance of one base, and base qualities are not known.

What was sequenced was peripheral blood. Recombination connected TRBV6-6 to TRBJ1-1; TRBD1 agrees with 8 junctional bases. This TCR was sampled from a woman in her 30s with COVID-19, enrolled during active disease. In nucleotide form, the sequence is TGTGCCAGCAGTTACGGGGGACAGGACACTGAAGCTTTCTTT. The translation is CASSYGGQDTEAFF.